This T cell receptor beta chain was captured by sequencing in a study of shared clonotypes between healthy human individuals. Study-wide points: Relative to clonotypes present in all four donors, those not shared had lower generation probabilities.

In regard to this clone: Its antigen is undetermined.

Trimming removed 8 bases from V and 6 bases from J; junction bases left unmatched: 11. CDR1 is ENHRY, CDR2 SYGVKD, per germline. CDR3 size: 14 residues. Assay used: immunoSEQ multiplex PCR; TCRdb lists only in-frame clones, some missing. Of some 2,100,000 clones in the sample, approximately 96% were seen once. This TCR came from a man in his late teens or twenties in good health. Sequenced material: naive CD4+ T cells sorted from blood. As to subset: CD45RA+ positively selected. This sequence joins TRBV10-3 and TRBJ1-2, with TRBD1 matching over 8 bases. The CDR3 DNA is TGTGCCATCGGAGGGACAGGCGCGTTCGATGGCTACACCTTC. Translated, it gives CAIGGTGAFDGYTF.